The sequence of this T cell receptor beta chain was determined in a study of cytomegalovirus exposure and HLA in healthy donors. The primer mix had 60 Vbeta and 13 Jbeta primers. Measured with immunoSEQ multiplex PCR; TCRdb has only the in-frame clones, and not every one. The profile shows some 41,000 clones, roughly half of them singletons. Trimming took off 4 bases at V and 6 bases at J, with 9 bases between the two ends. The germline CDR1 and CDR2 sequences are SQVTM and ANQGSEA. The CDR3 runs to 11 residues. The rearrangement uses TRBV29-1 and TRBJ1-1, with D perhaps TRBD1 (5 bases). This TCR was sampled from a man between 60 and 70 years old in good health and CMV-seronegative. Material: PBMCs. The CDR3 region is CSVAGWAEAFF. The CDR3 DNA follows: TGCAGCGTTGCAGGGTGGGCTGAAGCTTTCTTT.